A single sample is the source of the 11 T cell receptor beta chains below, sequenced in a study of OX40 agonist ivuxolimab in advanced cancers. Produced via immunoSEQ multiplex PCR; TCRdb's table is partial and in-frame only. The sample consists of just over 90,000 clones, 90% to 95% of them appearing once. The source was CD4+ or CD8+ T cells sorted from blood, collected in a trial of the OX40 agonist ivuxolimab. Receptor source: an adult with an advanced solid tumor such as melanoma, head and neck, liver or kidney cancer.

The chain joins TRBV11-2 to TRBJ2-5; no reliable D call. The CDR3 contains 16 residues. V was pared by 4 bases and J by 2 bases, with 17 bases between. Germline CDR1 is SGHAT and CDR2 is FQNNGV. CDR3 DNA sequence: TGTGCCAGCAGCTACTCCCGCCGGAACATACAAGAGACCCAGTACTTC. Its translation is CASSYSRRNIQETQYF.

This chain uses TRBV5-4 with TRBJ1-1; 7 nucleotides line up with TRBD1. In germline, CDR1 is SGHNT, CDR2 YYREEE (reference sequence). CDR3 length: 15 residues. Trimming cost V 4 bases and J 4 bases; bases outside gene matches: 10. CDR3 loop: CASSPGGQGGTEAFF. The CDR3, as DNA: TGTGCCAGCAGCCCGGGGGGGCAGGGGGGCACTGAAGCTTTCTTT.

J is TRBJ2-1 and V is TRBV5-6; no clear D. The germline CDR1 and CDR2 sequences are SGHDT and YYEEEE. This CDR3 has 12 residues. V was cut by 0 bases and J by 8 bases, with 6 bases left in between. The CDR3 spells CASSLGWDEQFF. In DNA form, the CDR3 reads TGTGCCAGCAGCTTGGGGTGGGATGAGCAGTTCTTC.

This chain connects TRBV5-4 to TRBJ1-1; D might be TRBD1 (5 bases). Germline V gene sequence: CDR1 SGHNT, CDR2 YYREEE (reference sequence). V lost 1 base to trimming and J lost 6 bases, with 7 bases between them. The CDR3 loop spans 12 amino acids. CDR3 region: CASSLRGAEAFF. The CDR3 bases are TGTGCCAGCAGCTTGAGGGGAGCTGAAGCTTTCTTT.

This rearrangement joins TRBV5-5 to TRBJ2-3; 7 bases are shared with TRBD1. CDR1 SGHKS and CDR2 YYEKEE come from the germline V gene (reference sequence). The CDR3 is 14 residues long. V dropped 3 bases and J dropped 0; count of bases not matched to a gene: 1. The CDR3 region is CASSWDSSTDTQYF. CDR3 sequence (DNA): TGTGCCAGCAGCTGGGACAGTAGCACAGATACGCAGTATTTT.

CDR3: CASSTFRARGNEQFF. The CDR3 DNA follows: TGTGCCAGCAGCACATTTAGGGCCAGGGGCAATGAGCAGTTCTTC. The rearrangement links TRBV11-2 to TRBJ2-1; D is possibly TRBD1 (6 bases). Germline CDR1 SGHAT, CDR2 FQNNGV. This CDR3 has 15 residues. Deletions cut 5 bases from V and 6 bases from J, with 17 bases between.

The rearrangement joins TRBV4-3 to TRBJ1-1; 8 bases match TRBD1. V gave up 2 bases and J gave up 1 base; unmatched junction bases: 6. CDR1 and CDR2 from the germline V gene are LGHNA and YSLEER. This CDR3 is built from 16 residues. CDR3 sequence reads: CASSQFLQGANTEAFF. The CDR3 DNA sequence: TGCGCCAGCAGCCAATTCCTCCAGGGGGCGAACACTGAAGCTTTCTTT.

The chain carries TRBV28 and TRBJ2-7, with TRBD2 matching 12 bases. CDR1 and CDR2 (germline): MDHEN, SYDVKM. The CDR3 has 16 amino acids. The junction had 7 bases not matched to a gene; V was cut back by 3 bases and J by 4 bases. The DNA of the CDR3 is TGTGCCAGCAGTTTCCTAGCGGGGGGGACTCATTACGAGCAGTACTTC. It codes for CASSFLAGGTHYEQYF.

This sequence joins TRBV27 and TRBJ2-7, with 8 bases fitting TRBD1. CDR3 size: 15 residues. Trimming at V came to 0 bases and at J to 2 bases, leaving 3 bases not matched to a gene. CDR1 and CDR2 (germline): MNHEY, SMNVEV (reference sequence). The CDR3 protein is CASSLSPRGPYEQYF. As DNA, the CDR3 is TGTGCCAGCAGTTTATCCCCCAGGGGGCCCTACGAGCAGTACTTC.

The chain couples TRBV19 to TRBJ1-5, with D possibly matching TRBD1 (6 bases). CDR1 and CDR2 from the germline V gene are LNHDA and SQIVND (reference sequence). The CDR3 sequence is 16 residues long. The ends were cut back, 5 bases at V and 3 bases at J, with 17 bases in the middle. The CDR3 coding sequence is TGTGCCAGTAGTCGCACCGGGACAAGGAACAATCAGCCCCAGCATTTT. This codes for CASSRTGTRNNQPQHF.

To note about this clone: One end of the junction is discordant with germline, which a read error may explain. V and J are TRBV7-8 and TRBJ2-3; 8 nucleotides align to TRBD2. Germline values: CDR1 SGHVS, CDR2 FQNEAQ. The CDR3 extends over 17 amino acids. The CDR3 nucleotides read TGTGCCAGCGGCTTAATTCTAGGCGGGGGGACCACAGATACGCAGTATTTT. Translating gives CASGLILGGGTTDTQYF.